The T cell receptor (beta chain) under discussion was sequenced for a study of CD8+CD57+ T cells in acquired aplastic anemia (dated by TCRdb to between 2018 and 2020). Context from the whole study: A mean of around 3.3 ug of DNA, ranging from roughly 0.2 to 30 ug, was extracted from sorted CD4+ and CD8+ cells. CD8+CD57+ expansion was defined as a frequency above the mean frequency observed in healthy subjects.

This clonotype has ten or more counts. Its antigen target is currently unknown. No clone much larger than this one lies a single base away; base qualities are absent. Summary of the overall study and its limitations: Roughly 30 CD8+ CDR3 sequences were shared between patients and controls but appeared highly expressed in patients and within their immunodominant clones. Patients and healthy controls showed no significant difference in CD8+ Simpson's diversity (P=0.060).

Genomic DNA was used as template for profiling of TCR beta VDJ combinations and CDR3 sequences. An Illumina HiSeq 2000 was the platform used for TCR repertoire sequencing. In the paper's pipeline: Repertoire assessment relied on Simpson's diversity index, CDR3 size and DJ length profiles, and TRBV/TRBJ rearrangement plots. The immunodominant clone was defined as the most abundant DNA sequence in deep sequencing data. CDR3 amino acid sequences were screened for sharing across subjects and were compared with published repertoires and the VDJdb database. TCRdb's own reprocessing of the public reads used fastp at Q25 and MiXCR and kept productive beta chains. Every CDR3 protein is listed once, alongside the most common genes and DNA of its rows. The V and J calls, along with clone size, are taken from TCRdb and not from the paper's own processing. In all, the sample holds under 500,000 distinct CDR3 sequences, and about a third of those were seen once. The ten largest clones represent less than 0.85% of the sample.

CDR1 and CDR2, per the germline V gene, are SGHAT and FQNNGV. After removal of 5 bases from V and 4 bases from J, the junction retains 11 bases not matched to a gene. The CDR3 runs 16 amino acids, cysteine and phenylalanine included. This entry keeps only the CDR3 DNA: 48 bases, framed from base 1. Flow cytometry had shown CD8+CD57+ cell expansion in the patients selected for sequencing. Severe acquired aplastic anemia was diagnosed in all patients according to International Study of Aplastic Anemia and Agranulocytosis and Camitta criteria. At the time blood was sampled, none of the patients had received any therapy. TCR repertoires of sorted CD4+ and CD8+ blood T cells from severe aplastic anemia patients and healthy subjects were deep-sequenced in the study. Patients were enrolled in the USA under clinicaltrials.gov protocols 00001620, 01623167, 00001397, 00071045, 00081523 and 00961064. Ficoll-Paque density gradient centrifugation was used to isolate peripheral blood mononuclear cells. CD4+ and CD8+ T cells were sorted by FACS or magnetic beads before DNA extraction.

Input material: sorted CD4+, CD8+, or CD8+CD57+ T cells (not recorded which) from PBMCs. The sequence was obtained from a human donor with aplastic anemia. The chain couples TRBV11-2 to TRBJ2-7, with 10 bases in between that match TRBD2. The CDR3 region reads CASSQMALAGAYEQYF. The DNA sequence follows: TGTGCCAGCAGCCAAATGGCGCTAGCGGGGGCTTACGAGCAGTACTTC.